This TCR beta chain is drawn from a study of Graves' ophthalmopathy and Graves' hyperthyroidism. As the template, RNA transcripts were used to amplify TCR beta CDR3 regions. Following a first-round RT-PCR that used HTBI primers, a second-round multiplex PCR was carried out. In TCRdb, the multiplex PCR reads were re-called with MiXCR into one record per CDR3 protein. The table lists about 700,000 distinct CDR3 sequences, over 40% of them singletons, with 3.3% in the top ten. This CDR3 has 14 residues. The germline V and J ends were trimmed by 1 base and 3 bases, with 10 bases remaining between them. Germline V gives CDR1 SGHDT, CDR2 YYEEEE. This clonotype was found a few times. Its specificity is not known. Disease in donors with ophthalmopathy had moderate-to-severe activity, CAS ≥3, NOSPECS ≥4 and under 3 months' duration. PBMCs were obtained from roughly 10 ml of fresh peripheral blood. The study, taken as a whole, reports: Its predictions of ophthalmopathy progression gave the model 65% to 71% sensitivity and approximately 72% specificity.

This chain uses TRBV5-6 with TRBJ1-2; D may be TRBD1 (5 bases). This receptor was identified in an adult man with Graves' ophthalmopathy. Sequences were obtained from peripheral blood. CDR3: CASSLSTEYYGYTF. As DNA, the CDR3 is TGTGCCAGCAGCTTGTCGACAGAATACTATGGCTACACCTTC.